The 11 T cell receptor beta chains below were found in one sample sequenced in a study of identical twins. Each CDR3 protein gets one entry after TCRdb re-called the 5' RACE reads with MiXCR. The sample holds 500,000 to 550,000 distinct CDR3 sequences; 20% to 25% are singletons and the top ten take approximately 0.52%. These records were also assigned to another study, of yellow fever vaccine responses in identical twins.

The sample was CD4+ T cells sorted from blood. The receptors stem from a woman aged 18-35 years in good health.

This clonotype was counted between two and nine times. CDR3: CSARQASNTGELFF. In DNA, the CDR3 is TGCAGTGCTAGACAGGCCTCGAACACCGGGGAGCTGTTTTTT. V usage is TRBV20-1 and J usage is TRBJ2-2; D gene uncertain. CDR1 and CDR2 (germline): DFQATT, SNEGSKA (reference sequence). This CDR3 is built from 14 residues. Trimming took off 2 bases at V and 0 bases at J, with 7 bases between the two ends.

The CDR3 is CASSLAGSFYEQYV. In nucleotides, the CDR3 is TGTGCCAGCAGCTTAGCGGGATCATTCTACGAGCAGTACGTC. This chain connects TRBV7-8 to TRBJ2-7; D gene ambiguous. CDR1 is SGHVS, CDR2 FQNEAQ, per germline. The CDR3 runs to 14 residues. V lost 0 bases, J lost 3 bases, and 9 bases lay in between.

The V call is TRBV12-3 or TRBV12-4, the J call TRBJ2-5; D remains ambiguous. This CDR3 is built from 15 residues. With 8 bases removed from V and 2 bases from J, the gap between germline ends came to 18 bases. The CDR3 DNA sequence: TGTGCCAGCTCCCCGCAGCGCGGACGACAAGAGACCCAGTACTTC. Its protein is CASSPQRGRQETQYF.

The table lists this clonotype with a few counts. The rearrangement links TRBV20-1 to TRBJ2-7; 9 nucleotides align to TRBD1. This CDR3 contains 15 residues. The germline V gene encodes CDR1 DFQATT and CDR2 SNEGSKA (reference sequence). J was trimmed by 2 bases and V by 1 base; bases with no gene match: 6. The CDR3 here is CSARAPGQGTYEQYF. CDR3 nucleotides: TGCAGTGCTAGAGCTCCGGGACAGGGAACCTACGAGCAGTACTTC.

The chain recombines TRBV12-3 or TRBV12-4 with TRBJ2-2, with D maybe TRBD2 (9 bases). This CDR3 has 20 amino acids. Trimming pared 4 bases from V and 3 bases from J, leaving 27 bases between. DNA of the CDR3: TGTGCCAGCAGTTCTCCCAGGGGGCTTAAGCTAGCGGGGTACACCGGGGAGCTGTTTTTT. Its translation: CASSSPRGLKLAGYTGELFF.

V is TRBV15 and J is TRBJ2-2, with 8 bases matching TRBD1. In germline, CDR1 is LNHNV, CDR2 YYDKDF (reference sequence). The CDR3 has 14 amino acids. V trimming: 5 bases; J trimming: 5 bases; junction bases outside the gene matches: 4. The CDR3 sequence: CATSRDRSTGELFF. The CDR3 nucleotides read TGTGCCACCAGCCGGGACAGGAGTACCGGGGAGCTGTTTTTT.

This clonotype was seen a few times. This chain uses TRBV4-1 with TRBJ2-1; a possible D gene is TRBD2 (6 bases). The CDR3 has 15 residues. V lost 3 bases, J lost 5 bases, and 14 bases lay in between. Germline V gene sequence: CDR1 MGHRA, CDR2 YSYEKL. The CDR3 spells CASSQSRERHNEQFF. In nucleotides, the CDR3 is TGCGCCAGCAGCCAGAGCCGGGAGAGGCACAATGAGCAGTTCTTC.

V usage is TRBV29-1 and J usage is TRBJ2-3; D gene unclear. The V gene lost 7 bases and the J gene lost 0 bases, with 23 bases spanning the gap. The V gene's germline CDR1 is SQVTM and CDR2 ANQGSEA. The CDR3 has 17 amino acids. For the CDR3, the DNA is TGCAGCGCCGACCCAGCGAGGTACGGCGCTAGCACAGATACGCAGTATTTT. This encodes CSADPARYGASTDTQYF.

The CDR3 is CASSLAGVVGEQFF. The CDR3 nucleotides read TGTGCCAGCAGCTTAGCAGGGGTGGTGGGTGAGCAGTTCTTC. The chain combines TRBV7-2 with TRBJ2-1, with a weak D call TRBD1 (5 bases). Trimming shortened V by 0 bases and J by 9 bases, and 12 bases separated the two germline ends. The CDR3 runs to 14 residues. Germline loops: CDR1 SGHTA, CDR2 FQGNSA.

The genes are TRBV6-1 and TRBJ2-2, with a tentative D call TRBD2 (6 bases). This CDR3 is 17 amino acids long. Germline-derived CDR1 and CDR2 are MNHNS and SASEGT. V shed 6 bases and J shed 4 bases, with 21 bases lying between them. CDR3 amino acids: CASRATTGEASTGELFF. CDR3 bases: TGTGCCAGCAGAGCCACCACGGGAGAAGCGAGCACCGGGGAGCTGTTTTTT.

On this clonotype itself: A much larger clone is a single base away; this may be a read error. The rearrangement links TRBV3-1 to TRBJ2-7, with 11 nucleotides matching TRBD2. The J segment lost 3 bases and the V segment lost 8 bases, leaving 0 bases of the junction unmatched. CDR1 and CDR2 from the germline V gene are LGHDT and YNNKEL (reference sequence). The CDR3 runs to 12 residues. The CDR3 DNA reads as TGTGCCAGCGGGACTAGCGGCTACGAGCAGTACTTC. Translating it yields CASGTSGYEQYF.